This T cell receptor (beta chain) was sequenced during a study of regulatory T cells in long-lasting Graves disease. Study outcomes and limitations: Peripheral blood, not thyroid tissue, was the sole material studied. Since the sample size was small, accuracy may have been reduced. Favored gene segments in persistent disease were TRBV28, TRBJ1-2 and TRBJ2-5.

CDR3 regions were amplified by Arm-PCR using iRepertoire HTBI primers to build TCR beta libraries. A single record per CDR3 protein comes from TCRdb applying MiXCR to the multiplex PCR reads. The data show approximately 500,000 distinct CDR3 sequences, 20% to 25% seen once. The time point denotes: persistent/refractory GD, antithyroid drugs over 5 years with positive TRAb. Making the TCR library involved RNA that had been extracted from PBMCs. Per germline, CDR1 KGHDR and CDR2 SFDVKD. The length of the CDR3 is 14 residues. The ends were cut back, 2 bases at V and 5 bases at J, with 9 bases in the middle. This clonotype was observed at least ten times. Its target is unknown.

The V call is TRBV24-1, the J call TRBJ1-5; D is uncertain. The receptor's source is a female donor with Graves disease. The sequencing used peripheral blood mononuclear cells (PBMCs), collected when the disease was refractory, from a patient treated with antithyroid drugs. DNA for the CDR3: TGTGCCACCAGTGATTCGTCCTTGGATCAGCCCCAGCATTTT. It translates to CATSDSSLDQPQHF.